Presented here are 12 T cell receptor beta chains from one specimen sequenced in a study of post-analysis software for immune sequencing data. Study conclusions and caveats: Comparison of patients with controls showed about 5 TRBV segments more frequent in patients, TRBV5-6, TRBV5-1 and TRBV20-1 among them.

No antigen is known for these receptors. Carried by the TCR beta cDNA libraries were unique molecular identifiers. TCRdb used MiXCR to reprocess the PCR reads, holding one entry per CDR3 protein. The repertoire has hundreds of thousands of distinct CDR3 sequences, about 32% of them found once; the top ten carry roughly 0.54%. Sequencing input: blood. These receptors were collected from a girl aged 5 to 17 with multiple sclerosis.

This clonotype was observed a few times. CDR3 sequence (DNA): TGCAGTGCTAGCGGCTACACCTTC. It yields the protein CSASGYTF. This sequence joins TRBV20-1 and TRBJ1-2; D not certain. V was clipped by 3 bases and J by 8 bases, with 1 base between them. This CDR3 comprises 8 residues. Germline V gives CDR1 DFQATT, CDR2 SNEGSKA (reference sequence).

This clonotype came up a few times. V usage is TRBV4-1 and J usage is TRBJ2-3, with 12 bases matching TRBD2. The junction had 4 bases not matched to a gene; V was cut back by 4 bases and J by 2 bases. The CDR3 sequence is 16 residues long. Germline CDR1 MGHRA, CDR2 YSYEKL. Here the CDR3 reads CASSLRTSGDTDTQYF. The CDR3 coding sequence is TGCGCCAGCAGCCTAAGGACTAGCGGGGACACAGATACGCAGTATTTT.

The chain links TRBV10-3 to TRBJ1-1; the D is unclear. Germline CDR1 is ENHRY and CDR2 is SYGVKD. This CDR3 contains 14 residues. Between the trimmed V and J ends, which lost 4 bases and 4 bases, there was a span of 13 bases. CDR3 region: CAISADLSSTEAFF. Here the CDR3 DNA reads TGTGCCATCAGTGCGGACCTCTCCAGCACTGAAGCTTTCTTT.

This clonotype has a handful of counts. The rearrangement uses TRBV14 and TRBJ2-7, with D possibly matching TRBD2 (5 bases). Germline CDR1 and CDR2: SGHDN and FVKESK. The germline V and J ends were trimmed by 6 bases and 3 bases, with 18 bases remaining between them. The CDR3 is 15 amino acids. The CDR3 is CASRPAEVSYYEQYF. DNA of the CDR3: TGTGCCAGCAGACCTGCGGAGGTCTCATACTACGAGCAGTACTTC.

V usage is TRBV7-9 and J usage is TRBJ2-1; 11 nucleotides align to TRBD2. Trimming at V came to 8 bases and at J to 8 bases, leaving 11 bases not matched to a gene. The CDR3 spans 15 residues. Germline CDR1 and CDR2: SEHNR and FQNEAQ (reference sequence). This CDR3 is CASGPRLAGLDEQFF. CDR3 in DNA: TGTGCCAGCGGCCCCCGACTAGCGGGACTCGATGAGCAGTTCTTC.

The CDR3 DNA reads as TGCGCCAGCAGCTCGTCAGTGCCAGATACGCAGTATTTT. Its protein is CASSSSVPDTQYF. The chain employs TRBV5-1 and TRBJ2-3; no definite D call. CDR1 is SGHRS, CDR2 YFSETQ, per germline. Trimming shortened V by 3 bases and J by 4 bases, and 9 bases separated the two germline ends. The CDR3 runs 13 residues.

This clonotype was observed a single time. The CDR3 end shows no conserved phenylalanine or tryptophan, and so a read error is likely. The V gene is TRBV20-1, the J gene TRBJ2-7; unclear D gene. Trimming left V 5 bases short and J 2 bases short, with 13 bases between. The CDR3 has 13 residues. Germline V gene data show CDR1 as DFQATT and CDR2 as SNEGSKA (reference sequence). CDR3 coding DNA: TGCAGTGCTCAAACACTCGAAACCTACGAGCAGTACTGC. Translation gives CSAQTLETYEQYC.

This clonotype was counted between two and nine times. This CDR3 reads CSVGRDTNYGYTF. CDR3 coding DNA: TGCAGCGTGGGGAGGGACACTAACTATGGCTACACCTTC. The chain joins TRBV29-1 to TRBJ1-2; D may be TRBD1 (6 bases). Trimming took off 6 bases at V and 0 bases at J, with 11 bases between the two ends. CDR1 and CDR2 (germline): SQVTM, ANQGSEA. The CDR3 spans 13 residues.

The V call is TRBV28, the J call TRBJ2-5; perhaps TRBD1 as D (5 bases). Deletions cut 6 bases from V and 3 bases from J, with 23 bases between. The germline CDR1 and CDR2 sequences are MDHEN and SYDVKM. CDR3 length: 17 residues. The DNA of the CDR3 is TGTGCCAGCAGCTACGATTTTCAGGGCGGAATTAAAGAGACCCAGTACTTC. Its translation is CASSYDFQGGIKETQYF.

The gene calls are TRBV4-3 and TRBJ2-1; 10 nucleotides align to TRBD2. J was trimmed by 0 bases and V by 4 bases; bases with no gene match: 9. The CDR3 loop spans 18 amino acids. Per the germline V gene, CDR1 is LGHNA and CDR2 is YSLEER. In DNA, the CDR3 is TGCGCCAGCAGCCCAGGACTAGCGGCTCTAAGCTCCTACAATGAGCAGTTCTTC. Translating it yields CASSPGLAALSSYNEQFF.

V usage is TRBV20-1 and J usage is TRBJ2-5; D is possibly TRBD1 (6 bases). The J call could be wrong; TRBJ2-7 is a better fit for the DNA end. CDR3 length: 14 residues. CDR1 and CDR2 from the germline V gene are DFQATT and SNEGSKA (reference sequence). The CDR3 region has the DNA TGCAGTGCTAGGGTCCGGGACAAGGGATTCGAGCAGTACTTC. Its translation is CSARVRDKGFEQYF.

The chain has TRBV7-6 and TRBJ2-7, with a tentative D call TRBD2 (6 bases). This CDR3 comprises 15 residues. Deletions cut 1 base from V and 1 base from J, with 11 bases between. Germline V gene lookup returns CDR1 SGHVS and CDR2 FNYEAQ. The CDR3 bases are TGTGCCAGCAGCTTAGGAGTAGGACTATCCTACGAGCAGTACTTC. It codes for CASSLGVGLSYEQYF.